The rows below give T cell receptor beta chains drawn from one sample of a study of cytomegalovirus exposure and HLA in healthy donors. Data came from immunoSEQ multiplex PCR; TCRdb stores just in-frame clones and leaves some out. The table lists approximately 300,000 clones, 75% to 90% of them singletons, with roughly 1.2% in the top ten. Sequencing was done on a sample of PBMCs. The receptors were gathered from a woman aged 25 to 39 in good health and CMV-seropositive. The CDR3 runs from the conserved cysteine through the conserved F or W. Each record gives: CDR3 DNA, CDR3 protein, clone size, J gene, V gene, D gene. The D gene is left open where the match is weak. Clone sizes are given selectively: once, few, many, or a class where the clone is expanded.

TGTGCCAGTAGCGTAACCGGACAGGGTACTCTAGGAGGCTACACCTTC,CASSVTGQGTLGGYTF,-,TRBJ1-2,TRBV19,TRBD1
TGTGCCAGCAGCTTTGTCGGTCAGGCAACCTACGAGCAGTACTTC,CASSFVGQATYEQYF,-,TRBJ2-7,TRBV11-2,-
TGTGCCATCAGGGGGCTAAACACTGAAGCTTTCTTT,CAIRGLNTEAFF,-,TRBJ1-1,TRBV2,TRBD1
TGTGCCAGCACCTCAACTACTAGGGAGGGAGTTAACTACAAGCAGTACTTC,CASTSTTREGVNYKQYF,-,TRBJ2-7,TRBV27,TRBD2
TGTGCCAGCAGTTTAGCCCCGGGACAGCCGGATCAGCCCCAGCATTTT,CASSLAPGQPDQPQHF,-,TRBJ1-5,TRBV28,TRBD1
TGTGCCAGCAGCGTAGCCGGGACAGCGACAATAATTCAGTACTTC,CASSVAGTATIIQYF,-,TRBJ2-4,TRBV9,TRBD1
TGTGCCAGCAGCGAAGGGACAGGTCACACCTACGAGCAGTACTTC,CASSEGTGHTYEQYF,-,TRBJ2-7,TRBV5-6,TRBD1
TGTGCCACCAGCAGAGATTCCGGACTAGCGGGGGCCTACAATGAGCAGTTCTTC,CATSRDSGLAGAYNEQFF,-,TRBJ2-1,TRBV15,TRBD2
TGTGCCAGCAGCCAAGATCTTGGAGCGGGATCGTACAATGAGCAGTTCTTC,CASSQDLGAGSYNEQFF,-,TRBJ2-1,TRBV14,TRBD2
TGTGCCAGCAGTGAAGCCCGACAGGGGAGGAACACTGAAGCTTTCTTT,CASSEARQGRNTEAFF,-,TRBJ1-1,TRBV2,TRBD1
TGTGCCACCAGCAGGGCCAGGGGACGGATTGTGTTTTTT,CATSRARGRIVFF,-,TRBJ1-4,TRBV15,-
TGTGCCAGCAGTGCTTATAGCGAACTCACCTACGAGCAGTACTTC,CASSAYSELTYEQYF,-,TRBJ2-7,TRBV6-5,-
TGTGCCAGCGGCGGGGACAGGGGGTTGAGCAATCAGCCCCAGCATTTT,CASGGDRGLSNQPQHF,few,TRBJ1-5,TRBV6-6,TRBD1
TGTGCCAGCAGCCAAGAACTAGGGGTTTACTACAATGAGCAGTTCTTC,CASSQELGVYYNEQFF,few,TRBJ2-1,TRBV4-2,-
TGCGCCAGCAGCCAAGATATTGACAATGAAGCTTTCTTT,CASSQDIDNEAFF,-,TRBJ1-1,TRBV4-1,-
TGTGCCAGCTTACCAGGGATTTCGGCGGCAGATACGCAGTATTTT,CASLPGISAADTQYF,-,TRBJ2-3,TRBV18,-
TGTGCCAGCAGCTTGGTGCGGCAGGGAAACAATGAGCAGTTCTTC,CASSLVRQGNNEQFF,-,TRBJ2-1,TRBV5-4,-
TGTGCCAGCAGCTCCAGGGTTGCGGGGAGCTATGGCTACACCTTC,CASSSRVAGSYGYTF,-,TRBJ1-2,TRBV7-8,-
TGTGCCAGCAGCTTGGACAGGGGGAATTCACCCCTCCACTTT,CASSLDRGNSPLHF,few,TRBJ1-6,TRBV5-4,TRBD1
TGTGCCAGCAGTCCTCTAGCGGCACCGTCGAAGGAGGAGACCCAGTACTTC,CASSPLAAPSKEETQYF,-,TRBJ2-5,TRBV7-8,TRBD2
TGTGCCAGCAGCGTAGCAGGAGCCGCAACTAATGAAAAACTGTTTTTT,CASSVAGAATNEKLFF,-,TRBJ1-4,TRBV9,-
TGTGCCAGCAGCATAAACAGGTGGGGGTACATCAATGAGCAGTTCTTC,CASSINRWGYINEQFF,-,TRBJ2-1,TRBV5-6,-
TGTGCCAGCAGCTCAACGACCGGACAGGGCCGAGGCTACACCTTC,CASSSTTGQGRGYTF,few,TRBJ1-2,TRBV7-6,TRBD1
TGTGCCAGCAGCTTGTCCATGCACGGGGACAGGGCCTACGAGCAGTACTTC,CASSLSMHGDRAYEQYF,-,TRBJ2-7,TRBV5-5,TRBD1
TGCGCCAGCAGCCGTTCCCTCCCAGAGACCCAGTACTTC,CASSRSLPETQYF,-,TRBJ2-5,TRBV4-1,-
TGCGCCAGCAGCCATTCGGCGGGGGGACCCTACGAGCAGTACTTC,CASSHSAGGPYEQYF,-,TRBJ2-7,TRBV4-1,TRBD2
TGCAGCGTTGATGGTCTTCGAACAGATACGCAGTATTTT,CSVDGLRTDTQYF,-,TRBJ2-3,TRBV29-1,-
TGTGCCAGCAGTTACTTAGGGACTAGCGCGGCCCGGAACTTC,CASSYLGTSAARNF,-,TRBJ2-7,TRBV6-6,TRBD2
TGTGCCAGCAGCTTAGTGATAGGGGGTCACGGGGGCGAGCAGTACTTC,CASSLVIGGHGGEQYF,-,TRBJ2-7,TRBV5-4,-
TGTGCCAGCAGTGACTCCTGGACAGGAAATTCACCCCTCCACTTT,CASSDSWTGNSPLHF,-,TRBJ1-6,TRBV6-4,TRBD1
TGTGCCAGCAGTCCTCCCCCTAGACTAGCGGGGGGGATGGGGATCCCAGATACGCAGTATTTT,CASSPPPRLAGGMGIPDTQYF,-,TRBJ2-3,TRBV2,TRBD2
TGTGCCTGGAGTGCCTCGGCCGCGGCCTTTCGTCAGGGCTACACCTTC,CAWSASAAAFRQGYTF,-,TRBJ1-2,TRBV30,-
TGTGCCAGCAGCCAGACCCCGGAGGGGCAGCCCCAGCATTTT,CASSQTPEGQPQHF,-,TRBJ1-5,TRBV6-4,-
TGCGCCAGCAGCCAAGATAGGCAGCACGGCTACACCTTC,CASSQDRQHGYTF,-,TRBJ1-2,TRBV4-3,-
TGTGCCAGCAGCTTAGGGCAGGGGAGGATGAACACTGAAGCTTTCTTT,CASSLGQGRMNTEAFF,-,TRBJ1-1,TRBV7-3,-
TGTGCCAGCACCCGCGGGTCAGGGGGAGCCTATGGCTACACCTTC,CASTRGSGGAYGYTF,-,TRBJ1-2,TRBV27,TRBD1
TGTGCCAGCAAATTACCGGACAGGGGGCCCGGCGAGCAGTACTTC,CASKLPDRGPGEQYF,-,TRBJ2-7,TRBV28,TRBD1
TGTGCCAGCAGCTTTCGGACTAGCGGGAGGCACAATGAGCAGTTCTTC,CASSFRTSGRHNEQFF,-,TRBJ2-1,TRBV5-4,TRBD2
TGTGCCAGCAGCTTGGCCAGCGGAAGTACCTACGAGCAGTACTTC,CASSLASGSTYEQYF,-,TRBJ2-7,TRBV5-4,-
TGTGCCAGCGGACTAGCGGGATTCAATGAGCAGTTCTTC,CASGLAGFNEQFF,-,TRBJ2-1,TRBV4-2,TRBD2
TGCGCCAGCAGCCGGGGGGGCCAGGGTGGAAACACCATATATTTT,CASSRGGQGGNTIYF,-,TRBJ1-3,TRBV4-1,-
TGTGCCAGCAGCCCCCGGGACACCGTAGCCAAAAACATTCAGTACTTC,CASSPRDTVAKNIQYF,-,TRBJ2-4,TRBV9,-
TGTGCCAGCAAACAGACAGCGACTAATGAAAAACTGTTTTTT,CASKQTATNEKLFF,-,TRBJ1-4,TRBV6-4,-
TGTGCCAGCAGCCGGACGGACGAGGCGCATCAGCCCCAGCATTTT,CASSRTDEAHQPQHF,-,TRBJ1-5,TRBV11-1,-
TGCAGCGTTGTGGGATCCAATGAGCAGTTCTTC,CSVVGSNEQFF,-,TRBJ2-1,TRBV29-1,-
TGTGCCAGCAGGGAAGGAGCAACTAATGAAAAACTGTTTTTT,CASREGATNEKLFF,-,TRBJ1-4,TRBV6-6,-
TGCGCCAGCAGCCAAGAAAGCGGGGGGGCTAATCAGCCCCAGCATTTT,CASSQESGGANQPQHF,-,TRBJ1-5,TRBV4-1,-
TGTGCTAGTGGTTTGGCCAGGGAGTCAAAAGCTTTCTTT,CASGLARESKAFF,-,TRBJ1-1,TRBV12-5,-
TGTGCCAGCCAGGAGAGGGGTTTCTCCTACAATGAGCAGTTCTTC,CASQERGFSYNEQFF,-,TRBJ2-1,TRBV27,-
TGTGCCTGGAGTGGGACAGGCGATCAGCCCCAGCATTTT,CAWSGTGDQPQHF,-,TRBJ1-5,TRBV30,TRBD1
TGTGCCAGCCAAATTCGGACAGGGGGTGACTACGAGCAGTACTTC,CASQIRTGGDYEQYF,few,TRBJ2-7,TRBV6-5,TRBD1
TGTGCCAGCAGTAAAGACAGACGCTCTGGAAACACCATATATTTT,CASSKDRRSGNTIYF,-,TRBJ1-3,TRBV6-5,-
TGTGCCACCAGCAGAGATGGGAGCCCACCGGCTGACTATGGCTACACCTTC,CATSRDGSPPADYGYTF,few,TRBJ1-2,TRBV15,-
TGTGCCAGCCGCCTCTCTGGGGCCAACGTCCTGACTTTC,CASRLSGANVLTF,-,TRBJ2-6,TRBV27,-